One sample yielded the 15 T cell receptor beta chains listed below, sequenced in a study of T cell repertoires in cytomegalovirus infection. In TCRdb, the reads were re-called with MiXCR into one record per CDR3 protein. This table holds approximately 160,000 distinct CDR3 sequences, under 20% found once. Material: CD8+ T cells from PBMCs. All receptors come from a human donor in good health (CMV status not recorded). Some clones in this sample may be carry-over from other donors' samples.

Comments on this clonotype: The junction differs from germline at one of its ends, possibly a read error. CDR3 sequence reads: CSSSQTSGLVSQYF. CDR3 nucleotides: TGCTCCAGCAGCCAAACTAGCGGGCTGGTGTCCCAGTACTTC. V is TRBV4-1 and J is TRBJ2-5; 9 bases agree with TRBD2. The CDR3 runs to 14 residues. Germline V gene sequence: CDR1 MGHRA, CDR2 YSYEKL.

V usage is TRBV7-9 and J usage is TRBJ1-1; no clear D gene. Germline CDR1 SEHNR, CDR2 FQNEAQ (reference sequence). This CDR3 spans 17 amino acids. Deletions cut 7 bases from V and 0 bases from J, with 21 bases between. The DNA of the CDR3 is TGTGCCAGCACCATCATTCGTGACACGAGAATGAACACTGAAGCTTTCTTT. This sequence encodes CASTIIRDTRMNTEAFF.

The chain joins TRBV7-2 to TRBJ2-7; D is perhaps TRBD2 (6 bases). Germline V gene lookup returns CDR1 SGHTA and CDR2 FQGNSA. The length of the CDR3 is 15 residues. With 2 bases removed from V and 0 bases from J, the gap between germline ends came to 11 bases. CDR3 in DNA: TGTGCCAGCAGCTTACTGAGCGGGTCCTCCTACGAGCAGTACTTC. Translated: CASSLLSGSSYEQYF.

This chain joins TRBV6-6 and TRBJ2-3; no definite D call. The CDR3 is made up of 18 amino acids. V shed 10 bases and J shed 10 bases, with 36 bases lying between them. Germline V gene data show CDR1 as MNHNY and CDR2 as SVGAGI (reference sequence). DNA of the CDR3: TGTGCCACTCTACCTTTAATATCTGCCCCGCGTGGGAATGAAGCGCAGTATTTT. Residues: CATLPLISAPRGNEAQYF.

This clonotype came up a few times. The rearrangement joins TRBV12-3 or TRBV12-4 to TRBJ2-5, with 7 bases aligning to TRBD1. The CDR3 totals 14 residues. V lost 5 bases and J lost 2; bases outside the gene matches: 5. This chain's CDR3 is CASSPTGRQETQYF. DNA for the CDR3: TGTGCCAGCAGTCCGACAGGGCGACAAGAGACCCAGTACTTC.

The rearrangement links TRBV5-1 to TRBJ2-1; D might be TRBD2 (5 bases). Trimming removed 3 bases from V and 8 bases from J, with 9 bases in between. This CDR3 is built from 12 residues. Germline loops: CDR1 SGHRS, CDR2 YFSETQ. CDR3 bases: TGCGCCAGCAGCTCCGAGAGGGATGAGCAGTTCTTC. Its protein is CASSSERDEQFF.

The genes are TRBV20-1 and TRBJ2-5, with D possibly being TRBD2 (6 bases). Germline-derived CDR1 and CDR2 are DFQATT and SNEGSKA (reference sequence). V shed 3 bases and J shed 4 bases, with 15 bases lying between them. The CDR3 covers 14 residues. The CDR3 bases are TGCAGTGCTAGCATGGCGGGGTGGGGAGAGACCCAGTACTTC. Translated: CSASMAGWGETQYF.

J is TRBJ1-6 and V is TRBV20-1; D gene unclear. This CDR3 spans 15 amino acids. Trimming removed 5 bases from V and 0 bases from J, with 11 bases in between. Per germline, CDR1 DFQATT and CDR2 SNEGSKA (reference sequence). The chain's CDR3 is CSAQDGLSYNSPLHF. Written as DNA, the CDR3 is TGCAGTGCTCAAGACGGTCTCTCCTATAATTCACCCCTCCACTTT.

Only a few counts were recorded for this clonotype. This chain's CDR3 is CASRDTGPSGTGELFF. Here the CDR3 DNA reads TGTGCCAGCAGAGACACAGGGCCCTCGGGGACCGGGGAGCTGTTTTTT. The rearrangement joins TRBV12-3 or TRBV12-4 to TRBJ2-2; TRBD1 might be the D (6 bases). Trimming removed 6 bases from V and 5 bases from J, with 19 bases in between. This CDR3 region has 16 residues.

This clonotype was found many times. The V gene is TRBV7-8, the J gene TRBJ2-1; TRBD1 matches at 7 bases. Trimming removed 4 bases from V and 8 bases from J; junction bases left unmatched: 11. Germline CDR1 and CDR2: SGHVS and FQNEAQ. This CDR3 contains 15 residues. The CDR3 spells CASSSKQGSLYEQFF. CDR3 DNA sequence: TGTGCCAGCAGCTCCAAACAGGGGAGTTTATATGAGCAGTTCTTC.

This clonotype has a handful of counts. V gene TRBV20-1 combines with J gene TRBJ2-3; TRBD2 aligns across 8 bases. V dropped 3 bases and J dropped 0; count of bases not matched to a gene: 5. The CDR3 spans 15 residues. Germline V CDR1 and CDR2: DFQATT, SNEGSKA (reference sequence). Written as DNA, the CDR3 is TGCAGTGCTAGCACTAGCGGTGTTAGCACAGATACGCAGTATTTT. Its protein is CSASTSGVSTDTQYF.

This clonotype has just a few counts. The rearrangement joins TRBV7-6 to TRBJ2-1; 9 bases line up with TRBD2. V was pared by 6 bases and J by 8 bases, with 14 bases of the junction left unmatched. This CDR3 spans 16 amino acids. Germline CDR1 SGHVS, CDR2 FNYEAQ. Here the CDR3 DNA reads TGTGCCAGCAGTGGACCGGCGGGGGGGCCAGGGGATGAGCAGTTCTTC. This translates into CASSGPAGGPGDEQFF.

This clonotype was found a few times. The rearrangement uses TRBV2 and TRBJ2-1, with no clear D. CDR3 size: 15 residues. Germline V gene lookup returns CDR1 SNHLY and CDR2 FYNNEI. V lost 6 bases, J lost 1 base, and 13 bases lay in between. CDR3: CASRKQRESYNEQFF. The CDR3 DNA sequence: TGTGCCAGCAGGAAACAGCGTGAGTCCTACAATGAGCAGTTCTTC.

This chain connects TRBV12-3 or TRBV12-4 to TRBJ1-4; the match to TRBD1 covers 10 bases. The CDR3 runs to 15 residues. V dropped 7 bases and J dropped 6; count of bases not matched to a gene: 8. The CDR3 loop is CASTFRDRGDEKLFF. CDR3 nucleotides: TGTGCCAGCACCTTCAGGGACAGGGGAGATGAAAAACTGTTTTTT.

In this sample, this clonotype turned up a few times. The V call is TRBV6-1, the J call TRBJ2-7, with D possibly matching TRBD1 (5 bases). Germline V lookup: CDR1 MNHNS, CDR2 SASEGT. V lost 6 bases, J lost 2 bases, and 20 bases lay in between. The CDR3 runs to 16 residues. The CDR3 nucleotides read TGTGCCAGCAGGCCGACAGTATTGGAGTCCACCTACGAGCAGTACTTC. Translation: CASRPTVLESTYEQYF.